This T cell receptor beta chain was documented in a study of T cell responses to AZD1222 COVID-19 vaccine. The CDR3 has 14 residues. Germline CDR1 is KGHSH and CDR2 is LQKENI. V was cut by 6 bases and J by 5 bases, with 11 bases left in between. Study outcomes and limitations: Just five or six AZD1222 recipients were seropositive at baseline. A mostly white British donor set with more females was recruited, and clonal diversity was possibly underestimated.

Profiling relied on immunoSEQ multiplex PCR, and the TCRdb table lists in-frame clones only, not all of them. The table has over 150,000 clones, over 80% seen once; the top ten hold around 1%. As regards this clone: Its antigen is undetermined.

This chain joins TRBV18 and TRBJ1-6; D might be TRBD1 (6 bases). The receptor's source is an adult who received the MenACWY meningococcal vaccine as a control. The sequenced sample was peripheral blood, obtained 28 days after the second dose of the MenACWY control vaccine. CDR3 nucleotides: TGTGCCAGCTCGAGAGGGGGGAATAATTCACCCCTCCACTTT. As protein: CASSRGGNNSPLHF. Complete variable domain (other parts from reference TRBV18 and TRBJ1-6): NAGVMQNPRHLVRRRGQEARLRCSPMKGHSHVYWYRQLPEEGLKFMVYLQKENIIDESGMPKERFSAEFPKEGPSILRIQQVVRGDSAAYFCASSRGGNNSPLHFGNGTRLTVT.